This T cell receptor (beta chain) was retrieved from a study of T cell responses to AZD1222 COVID-19 vaccine. CDR3 length: 14 residues. Germline V gene sequence: CDR1 SGHAT, CDR2 FQNNGV. Between the trimmed V and J ends, which lost 5 bases and 2 bases, there was a span of 12 bases. Clones were sequenced by immunoSEQ multiplex PCR, and TCRdb holds only the in-frame ones, with some missing. The sample shows 46,000 or so clones, roughly 91% of them seen only once. Samples with a second dose at about 4 or about 12 weeks were pooled together. Broader study findings: Just 5 to 7 people given AZD1222 tested seropositive at baseline. Spike-specific TCR breadth and depth grew following two AZD1222 doses.

Regarding this clone: The antigen remains unidentified.

The sequence was collected from an adult who received the AZD1222 COVID-19 vaccine. The material sequenced was peripheral blood, taken 28 days after the second AZD1222 dose. The chain recombines TRBV11-2 with TRBJ1-2; D uncertain. The DNA of the CDR3 is TGTGCCAGCAGCCCCTCCCGAGGGAACTATGGCTACACCTTC. Protein: CASSPSRGNYGYTF.